A single sample is the source of the 9 T cell receptor beta chains below, sequenced in a study of shared clonotypes between healthy human individuals. It was CD45RO-negative cells, positively selected for CCR7, that made up naive CD8 cells, with terminally differentiated effector memory CD45RA+ cells excluded. Sequenced by immunoSEQ multiplex PCR; TCRdb stores in-frame clones only, minus some. The repertoire includes about 870,000 clones, 85% to 95% of them detected once, and less than 25% sits in the top ten. Source material: naive CD8+ T cells sorted from blood. Receptor source: a man aged 30-40 years in good health.

The rearrangement joins TRBV4-1 to TRBJ2-7, with D perhaps matching TRBD1 or TRBD2 (8 bases each). Trimming shortened V by 0 bases and J by 1 base, and 19 bases separated the two germline ends. The CDR3 runs to 18 residues. Germline V gives CDR1 MGHRA, CDR2 YSYEKL. The CDR3 DNA is TGCGCCAGCAGCCAAGATGGGACAGGCGGGAGGCAGTCCTACGAGCAGTACTTC. Translated: CASSQDGTGGRQSYEQYF.

This clone was detected once. CDR3 coding DNA: TGTGCCAGCAGCCAACATCCAGACGAGCAGTACTTC. Its translation is CASSQHPDEQYF. The chain couples TRBV14 to TRBJ2-7; unclear D gene. Germline loops: CDR1 SGHDN, CDR2 FVKESK. The CDR3 length is 12 residues. The V gene lost 2 bases and the J gene lost 5 bases, with 7 bases spanning the gap.

Regarding this clone: The sample carries other DNA sequences with the same CDR3. This rearrangement joins TRBV27 to TRBJ2-1; no definite D call. Germline values: CDR1 MNHEY, CDR2 SMNVEV (reference sequence). This CDR3 region has 12 residues. Trimming left V 1 base short and J 9 bases short, with 7 bases between. The CDR3 is CASSLWSGEQFF. In DNA, the CDR3 is TGTGCCAGCAGTTTATGGAGTGGTGAGCAGTTCTTC.

For the CDR3, the DNA is TGTGCCAGCAGTTTTATTTCCCGGGACCAAGAGACCCAGTACTTC. Its translation: CASSFISRDQETQYF. The rearrangement joins TRBV28 to TRBJ2-5; D is ambiguous. The length of the CDR3 is 15 residues. Per germline, CDR1 MDHEN and CDR2 SYDVKM. Trimming removed 3 bases from V and 0 bases from J, with 11 bases in between.

V is TRBV7-2 and J is TRBJ2-5; weak D call: TRBD1 (5 bases). The V gene lost 7 bases and the J gene lost 0 bases, with 18 bases spanning the gap. CDR3 length: 16 residues. Germline V gene data show CDR1 as SGHTA and CDR2 as FQGNSA. The CDR3 sequence is CASTVGASHYQETQYF. The CDR3 nucleotides read TGTGCCAGCACTGTAGGGGCTAGTCACTACCAAGAGACCCAGTACTTC. Together with reference TRBV7-2 and TRBJ2-5, the CDR3 gives the full variable domain: GAGVSQSPSNKVTEKGKDVELRCDPISGHTALYWYRQSLGQGLEFLIYFQGNSAPDKSGLPSDRFSAERTGGSVSTLTIQRTQQEDSAVYLCASTVGASHYQETQYFGPGTRLLVL.

This chain joins TRBV29-1 and TRBJ2-5; 8 nucleotides match TRBD1. V trimming: 7 bases; J trimming: 5 bases; junction bases outside the gene matches: 12. CDR1 SQVTM and CDR2 ANQGSEA come from the germline V gene. The CDR3 length is 14 residues. CDR3 loop: CSAGRTGFFETQYF. CDR3 coding DNA: TGCAGCGCCGGCCGGACAGGGTTTTTCGAGACCCAGTACTTC.

In regard to this clone: The sample holds other DNA sequences that translate to the same CDR3. This sequence joins TRBV27 and TRBJ2-5; D may be TRBD2 (6 bases). Trimming took off 3 bases at V and 4 bases at J, with 12 bases between the two ends. CDR1 and CDR2 (germline): MNHEY, SMNVEV (reference sequence). The CDR3 runs to 14 residues. CDR3: CASSLAGRGETQYF. The CDR3 DNA sequence: TGTGCCAGCAGTTTGGCGGGAAGGGGAGAGACCCAGTACTTC.

This clone was counted only a few times. Other DNA sequences in this specimen translate into the identical CDR3. This chain joins TRBV6-6 and TRBJ2-2; D gene uncertain. Germline loops: CDR1 MNHNY, CDR2 SVGAGI (reference sequence). The CDR3 covers 13 residues. V was trimmed by 3 bases and J by 4 bases, leaving 6 bases between them. The CDR3 loop is CASSYSVTGELFF. In DNA, the CDR3 is TGTGCCAGCAGTTATTCGGTCACCGGGGAGCTGTTTTTT.

The rearrangement links TRBV10-3 to TRBJ2-7; D is unclear. Trimming took off 7 bases at V and 5 bases at J, with 18 bases between the two ends. The germline gives CDR1 ENHRY, CDR2 SYGVKD. The CDR3 sequence is 14 residues long. DNA of the CDR3: TGTGCCATCAATGGCGAATTGGTATACCACGAGCAGTACTTC. Its protein product is CAINGELVYHEQYF.